Following are 2 T cell receptor beta chains from one sample sequenced in a study of blood T cell repertoires in COVID-19. Measured with immunoSEQ multiplex PCR; TCRdb has only the in-frame clones, and not every one. The table includes about 400,000 clones, more than 75% detected once. The sample comprised PBMCs or T cells enriched from blood (not recorded which). These receptors all stem from a woman in her thirties with acute COVID-19.

The V call is TRBV4-1, the J call TRBJ2-2; 9 bases line up with TRBD1. Germline values: CDR1 MGHRA, CDR2 YSYEKL. The junction had 5 bases not matched to a gene; V was cut back by 0 bases and J by 3 bases. This CDR3 has 17 residues. The CDR3 DNA reads TGCGCCAGCAGCCAAGAAGCGGGACAGGGATACACCGGGGAGCTGTTTTTT. Translating it yields CASSQEAGQGYTGELFF.

V is TRBV5-1 and J is TRBJ2-7; 7 positions match TRBD2. V was clipped by 0 bases and J by 7 bases; unmatched bases: 4. CDR1 SGHRS and CDR2 YFSETQ come from the germline V gene. The CDR3 is 13 residues long. CDR3: CASSLEGGREQYF. DNA of the CDR3: TGCGCCAGCAGCTTGGAGGGAGGGAGGGAGCAGTACTTC. Drawing the rest from reference TRBV5-1 and TRBJ2-7, the complete variable domain is KAGVTQTPRYLIKTRGQQVTLSCSPISGHRSVSWYQQTPGQGLQFLFEYFSETQRNKGNFPGRFSGRQFSNSRSEMNVSTLELGDSALYLCASSLEGGREQYFGPGTRLTVT.